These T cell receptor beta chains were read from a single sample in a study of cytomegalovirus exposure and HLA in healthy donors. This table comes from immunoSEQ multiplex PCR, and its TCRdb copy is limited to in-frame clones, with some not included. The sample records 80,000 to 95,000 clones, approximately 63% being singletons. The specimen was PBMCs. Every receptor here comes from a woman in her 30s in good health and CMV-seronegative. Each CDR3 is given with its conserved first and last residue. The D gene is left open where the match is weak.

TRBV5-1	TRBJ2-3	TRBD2	CASSLDQGLATDTQYF
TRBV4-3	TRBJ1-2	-	CASSQGHYGYTF
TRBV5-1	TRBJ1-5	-	CASSLEGGSNQPQHF
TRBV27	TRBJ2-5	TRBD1	CASSTPDRAGETQYF
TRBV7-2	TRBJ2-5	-	CASSLTVGGGETQYF
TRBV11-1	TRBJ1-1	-	CASSLATYTEAFF
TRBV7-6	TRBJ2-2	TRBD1	CASRQGADTGELFF
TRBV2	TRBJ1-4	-	CASSEREREKLFF
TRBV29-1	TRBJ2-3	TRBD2	CSVSSSGATDTQYF
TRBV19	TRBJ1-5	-	CASSILLGNQPQHF
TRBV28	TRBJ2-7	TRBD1	CASSISDQGAANEQYF
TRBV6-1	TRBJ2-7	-	CASSEAGQAGGYEQYF
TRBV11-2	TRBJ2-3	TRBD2	CASSRTSGGDTDTQYF
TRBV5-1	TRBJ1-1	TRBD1	CASSWEDRANTEAFF
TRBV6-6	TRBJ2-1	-	CASSYEEGAGEQFF
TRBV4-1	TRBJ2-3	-	CASSQGQDTDTQYF
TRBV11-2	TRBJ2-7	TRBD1	CASSLNQGATEQYF
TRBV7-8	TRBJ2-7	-	CASSSDRGYEQYF